This T cell receptor (beta chain) was recorded in a study of regulatory T cells in long-lasting Graves disease. Whole-study findings and limits: Persistent disease favored TRBV28, TRBJ1-2 and TRBJ2-5.

The CDR3 has 16 amino acids. CDR1 SGHAT and CDR2 FQDESV come from the germline V gene (reference sequence). The ends lost 2 bases at V and 0 bases at J; junction bases unmatched: 6. Time point in this sample: newly diagnosed GD, antithyroid drugs for less than 3 months. The authors made the TCR library using RNA they extracted from PBMCs. This clonotype was seen ten or more times. The antigen remains undetermined. Building of the TCR beta libraries involved iRepertoire HTBI primers and Arm-PCR of CDR3 regions. Per the original methods: Identification yielded 60 or so TRBV and more than 12 TRBJ segments across samples. One entry per CDR3 protein, called by TCRdb with MiXCR from the multiplex PCR reads. The V and J calls were determined by TCRdb, not by the authors. Among 350,000 to 550,000 distinct CDR3 sequences listed, 16% were seen once. These same records also appear under a second study, on T cells in Graves' hyperthyroidism and ophthalmopathy. This second report adds: RT-PCR in the first round (using the HTBI primer set) targeted the TCR CDR3. Ophthalmopathy and stable hyperthyroidism were told apart by a 13 V-J model.

The V gene is TRBV11-1, the J gene TRBJ1-1; 7 bases line up with TRBD1. The receptor's source is a woman younger than 30 with Graves disease. Sequencing was performed on peripheral blood mononuclear cells (PBMCs), taken at new diagnosis, from a patient treated with antithyroid drugs. CDR3 coding DNA: TGTGCCAGCAGCTTAAGACCGGGACAGTTGAACACTGAAGCTTTCTTT. This encodes CASSLRPGQLNTEAFF.